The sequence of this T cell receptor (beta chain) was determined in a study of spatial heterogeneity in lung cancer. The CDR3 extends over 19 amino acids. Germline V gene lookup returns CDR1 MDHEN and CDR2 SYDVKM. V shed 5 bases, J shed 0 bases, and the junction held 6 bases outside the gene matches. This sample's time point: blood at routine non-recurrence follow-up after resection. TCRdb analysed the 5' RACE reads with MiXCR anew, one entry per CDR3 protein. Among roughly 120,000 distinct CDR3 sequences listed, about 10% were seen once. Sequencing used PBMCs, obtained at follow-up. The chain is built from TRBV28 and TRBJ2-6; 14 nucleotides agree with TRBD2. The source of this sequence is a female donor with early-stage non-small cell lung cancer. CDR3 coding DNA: TGTGCCAGCAGTGCCGTGGGACTAGCGGGAGTCTCTGGGGCCAACGTCCTGACTTTC. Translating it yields CASSAVGLAGVSGANVLTF.